The clone carrying this T cell receptor beta chain appeared a single time. With a much larger clone just one base away, this may be a read error. Clinical symptoms, serum thyroxine and TRAb, thyroid ultrasound and orbital computed tomography were used for the diagnoses. Germline V CDR1 and CDR2: GTSNPN, SVGIG (reference sequence). The CDR3 is 12 residues long. Trimming removed 8 bases from V and 4 bases from J; junction bases left unmatched: 6. This entry belongs to a study of T cells in Graves' hyperthyroidism and ophthalmopathy. Amplified regions were TCR beta CDR3 sequences from RNA transcripts. When the TCR CDR3 underwent first-round RT-PCR, the HTBI primer set was used. TCRdb re-called the multiplex PCR reads through MiXCR, storing one row per CDR3 protein. The sample lists a few hundred thousand distinct CDR3 sequences, approximately 13% occurring once.

This TCR was sampled from a woman under 30 with Graves' hyperthyroidism. The rearrangement links TRBV30 to TRBJ1-1, with TRBD1 identical over 8 bases. Sequencing used blood. The CDR3 here is CARGDRGTEAFF. The CDR3 coding sequence is TGTGCCCGGGGAGACAGGGGCACTGAAGCTTTCTTT. Looking up the rest from reference TRBV30 and TRBJ1-1 gives the full variable domain: SQTIHQWPATLVQPVGSPLSLECTVEGTSNPNLYWYRQAAGRGLQLLFYSVGIGQISSEVPQNLSASRPQDRQFILSSKKLLLSDSGFYLCARGDRGTEAFFGQGTRLTVV.